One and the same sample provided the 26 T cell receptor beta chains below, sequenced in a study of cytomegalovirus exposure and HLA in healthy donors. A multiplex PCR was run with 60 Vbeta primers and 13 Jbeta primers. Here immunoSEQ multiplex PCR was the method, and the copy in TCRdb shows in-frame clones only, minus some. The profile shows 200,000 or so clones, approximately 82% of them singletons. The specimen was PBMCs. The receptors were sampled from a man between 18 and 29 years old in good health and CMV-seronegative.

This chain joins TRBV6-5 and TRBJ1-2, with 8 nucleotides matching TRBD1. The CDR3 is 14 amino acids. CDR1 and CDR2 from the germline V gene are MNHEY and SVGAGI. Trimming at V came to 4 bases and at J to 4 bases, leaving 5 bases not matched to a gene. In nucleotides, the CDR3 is TGTGCCAGCAGTTTGCAGGGGGCCGGCTATGGCTACACCTTC. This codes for CASSLQGAGYGYTF.

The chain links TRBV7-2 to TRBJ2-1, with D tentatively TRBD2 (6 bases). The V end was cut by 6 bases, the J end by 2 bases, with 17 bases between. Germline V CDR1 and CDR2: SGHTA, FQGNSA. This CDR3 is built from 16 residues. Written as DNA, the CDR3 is TGTGCCAGCAGGAAGGTAGCGGAGGGCCCCTACAATGAGCAGTTCTTC. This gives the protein CASRKVAEGPYNEQFF.

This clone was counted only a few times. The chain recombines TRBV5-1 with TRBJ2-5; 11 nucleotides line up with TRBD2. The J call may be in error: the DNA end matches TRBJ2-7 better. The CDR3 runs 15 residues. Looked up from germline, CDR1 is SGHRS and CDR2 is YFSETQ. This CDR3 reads CASSLIPSGRNEQYF. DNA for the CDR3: TGCGCCAGCAGCTTGATCCCTAGCGGGAGGAACGAGCAGTACTTC.

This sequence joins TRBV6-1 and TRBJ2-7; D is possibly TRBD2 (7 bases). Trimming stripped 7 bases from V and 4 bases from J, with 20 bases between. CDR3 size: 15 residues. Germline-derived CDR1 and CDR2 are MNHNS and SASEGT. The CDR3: CASTSGTSRGYEQYF. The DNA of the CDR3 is TGTGCCAGCACCTCCGGGACATCGCGGGGGTACGAGCAGTACTTC.

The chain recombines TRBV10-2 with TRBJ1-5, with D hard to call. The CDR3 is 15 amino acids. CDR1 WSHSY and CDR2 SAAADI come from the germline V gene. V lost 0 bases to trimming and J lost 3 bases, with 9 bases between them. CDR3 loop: CASSESSGFNQPQHF. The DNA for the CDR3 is TGCGCCAGCAGTGAGTCGTCGGGATTCAATCAGCCCCAGCATTTT.

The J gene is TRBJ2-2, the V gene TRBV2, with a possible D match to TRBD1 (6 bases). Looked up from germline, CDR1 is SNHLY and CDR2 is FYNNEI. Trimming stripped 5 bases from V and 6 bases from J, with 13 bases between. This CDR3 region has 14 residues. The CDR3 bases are TGTGCCAGCAGTCCGCAGGGGCCCTCCGGGGAGCTGTTTTTT. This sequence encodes CASSPQGPSGELFF.

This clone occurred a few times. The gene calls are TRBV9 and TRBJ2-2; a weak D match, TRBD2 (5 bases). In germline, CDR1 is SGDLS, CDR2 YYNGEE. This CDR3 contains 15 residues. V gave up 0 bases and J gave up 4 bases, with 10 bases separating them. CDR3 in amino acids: CASSVAGNPTGELFF. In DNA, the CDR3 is TGTGCCAGCAGCGTAGCCGGGAACCCCACCGGGGAGCTGTTTTTT. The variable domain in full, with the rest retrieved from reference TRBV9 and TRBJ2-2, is DSGVTQTPKHLITATGQRVTLRCSPRSGDLSVYWYQQSLDQGLQFLIQYYNGEERAKGNILERFSAQQFPDLHSELNLSSLELGDSALYFCASSVAGNPTGELFFGEGSRLTVL.

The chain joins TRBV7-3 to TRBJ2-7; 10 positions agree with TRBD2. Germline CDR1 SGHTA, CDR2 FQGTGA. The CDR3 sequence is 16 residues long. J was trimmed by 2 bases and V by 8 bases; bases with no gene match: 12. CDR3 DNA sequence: TGTGCCAGCCAGGCGGGATCAGCGGGAGGGCCCTACGAGCAGTACTTC. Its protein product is CASQAGSAGGPYEQYF.

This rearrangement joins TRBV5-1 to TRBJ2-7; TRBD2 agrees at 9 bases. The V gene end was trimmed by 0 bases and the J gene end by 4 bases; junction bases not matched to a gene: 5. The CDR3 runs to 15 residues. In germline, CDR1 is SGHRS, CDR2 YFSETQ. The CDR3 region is CASSLDGTSGYEQYF. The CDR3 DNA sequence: TGCGCCAGCAGCTTGGATGGCACTAGCGGGTACGAGCAGTACTTC.

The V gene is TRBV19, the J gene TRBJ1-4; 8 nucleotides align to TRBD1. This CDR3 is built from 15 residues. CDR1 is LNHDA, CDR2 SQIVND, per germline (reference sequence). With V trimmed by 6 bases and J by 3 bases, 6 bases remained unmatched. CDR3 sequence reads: CASREPGGANEKLFF. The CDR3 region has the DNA TGTGCCAGTAGGGAGCCAGGGGGCGCTAATGAAAAACTGTTTTTT.

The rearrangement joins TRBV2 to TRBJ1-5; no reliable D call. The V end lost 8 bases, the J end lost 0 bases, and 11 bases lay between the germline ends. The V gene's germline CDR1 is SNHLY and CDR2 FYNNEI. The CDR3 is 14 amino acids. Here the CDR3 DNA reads TGTGCCAGCCAAGGAGAAAATAGCAATCAGCCCCAGCATTTT. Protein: CASQGENSNQPQHF.

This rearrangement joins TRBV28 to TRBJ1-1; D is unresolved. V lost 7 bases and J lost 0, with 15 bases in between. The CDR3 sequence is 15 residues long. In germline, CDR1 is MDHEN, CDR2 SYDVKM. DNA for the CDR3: TGTGCCAGCAACGGGGATCTTGGAATGAACACTGAAGCTTTCTTT. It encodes CASNGDLGMNTEAFF.

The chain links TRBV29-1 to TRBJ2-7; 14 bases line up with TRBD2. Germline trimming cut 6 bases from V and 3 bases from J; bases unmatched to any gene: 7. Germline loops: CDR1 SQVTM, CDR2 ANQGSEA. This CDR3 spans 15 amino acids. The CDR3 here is CSVHRLAGGVYEQYF. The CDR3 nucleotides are TGCAGCGTCCACCGACTAGCGGGAGGGGTCTACGAGCAGTACTTC.

CDR3 sequence reads: CASSGWLAGGGETQYF. In nucleotides, the CDR3 is TGTGCCAGCAGTGGTTGGCTAGCGGGAGGTGGGGAGACCCAGTACTTC. V and J are TRBV6-1 and TRBJ2-5, with TRBD2 matching 11 bases. The CDR3 totals 16 residues. The V gene's germline CDR1 is MNHNS and CDR2 SASEGT. Trimming cost V 4 bases and J 5 bases; bases outside gene matches: 9.

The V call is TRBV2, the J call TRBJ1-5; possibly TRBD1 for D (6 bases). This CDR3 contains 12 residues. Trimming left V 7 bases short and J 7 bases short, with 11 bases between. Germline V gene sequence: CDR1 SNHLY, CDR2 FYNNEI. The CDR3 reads CASTSQGQPQHF. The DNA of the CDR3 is TGTGCCAGCACCTCACAGGGACAGCCCCAGCATTTT.

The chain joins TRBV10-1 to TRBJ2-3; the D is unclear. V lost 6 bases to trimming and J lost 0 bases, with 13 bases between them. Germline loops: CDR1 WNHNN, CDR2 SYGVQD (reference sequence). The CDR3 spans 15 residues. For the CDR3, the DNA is TGCGCCAGCAGCCCGACGTCGACTAGCACAGATACGCAGTATTTT. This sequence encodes CASSPTSTSTDTQYF.

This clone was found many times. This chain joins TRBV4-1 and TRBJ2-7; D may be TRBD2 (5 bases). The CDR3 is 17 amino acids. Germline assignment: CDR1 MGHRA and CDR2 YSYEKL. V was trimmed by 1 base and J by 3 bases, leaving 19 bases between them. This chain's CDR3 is CASSQGLSEGINYEQYF. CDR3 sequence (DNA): TGCGCCAGCAGCCAAGGTCTTAGTGAGGGTATCAACTACGAGCAGTACTTC.

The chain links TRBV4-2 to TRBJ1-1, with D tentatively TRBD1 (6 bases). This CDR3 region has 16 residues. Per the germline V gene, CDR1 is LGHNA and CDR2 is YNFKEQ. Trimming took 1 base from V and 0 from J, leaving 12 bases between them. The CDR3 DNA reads TGTGCCAGCAGCCAAGGGACAGTTTCTATGAACACTGAAGCTTTCTTT. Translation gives CASSQGTVSMNTEAFF.

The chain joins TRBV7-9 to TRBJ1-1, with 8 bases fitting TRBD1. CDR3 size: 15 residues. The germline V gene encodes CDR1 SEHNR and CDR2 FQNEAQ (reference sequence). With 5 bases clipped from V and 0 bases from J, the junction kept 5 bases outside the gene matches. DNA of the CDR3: TGTGCCAGCAGCCACGGACAGGGCGTGAACACTGAAGCTTTCTTT. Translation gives CASSHGQGVNTEAFF.

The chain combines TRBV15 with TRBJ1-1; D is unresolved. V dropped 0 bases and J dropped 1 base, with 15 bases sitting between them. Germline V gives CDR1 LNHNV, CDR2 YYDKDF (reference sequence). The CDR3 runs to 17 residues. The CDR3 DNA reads TGTGCCACCAGCAGAGATCGAATCCGGGTAGGGAACACTGAAGCTTTCTTT. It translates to CATSRDRIRVGNTEAFF. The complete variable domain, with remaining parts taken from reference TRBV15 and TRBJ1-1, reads DAMVIQNPRYQVTQFGKPVTLSCSQTLNHNVMYWYQQKSSQAPKLLFHYYDKDFNNEADTPDNFQSRRPNTSFCFLDIRSPGLGDTAMYLCATSRDRIRVGNTEAFFGQGTRLTVV.

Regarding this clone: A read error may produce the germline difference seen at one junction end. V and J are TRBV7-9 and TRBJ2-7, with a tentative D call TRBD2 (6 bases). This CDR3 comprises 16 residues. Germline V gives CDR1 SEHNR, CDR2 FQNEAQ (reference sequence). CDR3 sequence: CSSSLGGPLRTYEQYF. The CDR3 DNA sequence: TGTTCCAGCAGCTTAGGAGGGCCCCTTAGGACTTACGAGCAGTACTTC.

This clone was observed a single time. The CDR3 protein is CASSPGLNTGELFF. The CDR3 DNA is TGTGCCAGCAGCCCGGGACTGAACACCGGGGAGCTGTTTTTT. J is TRBJ2-2 and V is TRBV5-6, with D possibly matching TRBD2 (6 bases). The V gene lost 4 bases and the J gene lost 1 base, with 8 bases spanning the gap. The CDR3 consists of 14 residues. Germline CDR1 SGHDT, CDR2 YYEEEE.

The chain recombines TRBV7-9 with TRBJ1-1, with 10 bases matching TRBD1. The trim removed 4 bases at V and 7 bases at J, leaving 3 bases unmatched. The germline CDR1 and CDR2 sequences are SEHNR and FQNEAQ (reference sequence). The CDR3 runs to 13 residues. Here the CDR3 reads CASSWTGGLEAFF. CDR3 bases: TGTGCCAGCAGCTGGACAGGGGGGCTTGAAGCTTTCTTT.

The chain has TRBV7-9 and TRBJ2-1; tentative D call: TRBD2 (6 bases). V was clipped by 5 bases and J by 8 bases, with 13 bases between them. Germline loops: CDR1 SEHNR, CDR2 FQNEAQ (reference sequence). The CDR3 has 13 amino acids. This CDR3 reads CASSGGYHHEQFF. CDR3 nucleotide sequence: TGTGCCAGCAGCGGGGGGTACCACCATGAGCAGTTCTTC. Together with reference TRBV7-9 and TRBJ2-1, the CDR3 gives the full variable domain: DTGVSQNPRHKITKRGQNVTFRCDPISEHNRLYWYRQTLGQGPEFLTYFQNEAQLEKSRLLSDRFSAERPKGSFSTLEIQRTEQGDSAMYLCASSGGYHHEQFFGPGTRLTVL.

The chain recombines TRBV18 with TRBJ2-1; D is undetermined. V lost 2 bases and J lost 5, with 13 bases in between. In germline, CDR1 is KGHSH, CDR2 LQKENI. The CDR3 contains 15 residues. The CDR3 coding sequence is TGTGCCAGCTCACCAAAGACGAGGTCGGACAATGAGCAGTTCTTC. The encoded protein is CASSPKTRSDNEQFF.

The CDR3 coding sequence is TGCGCCAGCAGCCTAGAATCTGGGACAGCGAGAGATACGCAGTATTTT. This translates into CASSLESGTARDTQYF. This chain joins TRBV10-1 and TRBJ2-3; 7 nucleotides align to TRBD1. J lost 5 bases, V lost 6 bases, and 14 bases had no gene match. In germline, CDR1 is WNHNN, CDR2 SYGVQD (reference sequence). The CDR3 length is 16 residues.